This T cell receptor (beta chain) was identified in a study of blood T cell repertoires in COVID-19. Study information: COVID-19 samples, acute and convalescent, were from the United States, Italy and Spain.

As processed by the authors: Estimates of nucleated cell counts were drawn from the amplification of reference gene primers. Profiled with immunoSEQ multiplex PCR; TCRdb holds only in-frame clones, not every one. V and J calls and clone size are those listed in that table; D and trimming were worked out from the DNA. The sample has 150,000 to 200,000 clones, about 85% seen once. CDR1 is LNHDA, CDR2 SQIVND, per germline (reference sequence). V lost 2 bases and J 2 bases, leaving 15 bases between the germline ends. The CDR3 is made up of 16 amino acids. The chain links TRBV19 to TRBJ1-1, with D possibly TRBD1 on 5 matching bases. The sequencing input was peripheral blood. This clonotype was sampled from a man in his 70s with active or convalescent COVID-19. The CDR3 spells CASSISRPGDNTEAFF. The CDR3 coding sequence is TGTGCCAGTAGTATATCTCGCCCGGGGGATAACACTGAAGCTTTCTTT.